The clone carrying this T cell receptor (beta chain) showed up just a few times. Its cognate antigen is unknown. This entry comes from a study of response to subunit inactivated influenza vaccine. Findings and caveats of the study: Authors suggested each seasonal influenza vaccination recruits few new T cells.

TCRdb itself ran the RT-PCR reads through MiXCR, one entry per CDR3 protein. The data hold about 700,000 distinct CDR3 sequences, with roughly 13% observed a single time. The CDR3 runs to 16 residues. V dropped 10 bases and J dropped 3 bases, with 22 bases sitting between them. Germline V gives CDR1 MNHEY, CDR2 SVGEGT. The TCR was taken from a man aged 50-60 years who received an inactivated influenza vaccine. This sample comprised PBMCs from blood, obtained 14 to 15 days before vaccination. The chain recombines TRBV6-2 or TRBV6-3 with TRBJ2-1; weak D call: TRBD2 (5 bases). The CDR3 DNA sequence: TGTGCCACCAAACTGGCGGGTCTAGTTGGCTACAATGAGCAGTTCTTC. It specifies CATKLAGLVGYNEQFF.